The 27 T cell receptor beta chains below all came from one sample that was sequenced in a study of blood T cell repertoires in COVID-19. Generated by immunoSEQ multiplex PCR, the TCRdb table keeps only in-frame clones and is missing some. The sample includes about 280,000 clones, roughly 85% seen only once; the top ten take about 14%. The specimen was peripheral blood. The receptor set was obtained from a human donor in a cohort sampled during active COVID-19.

The genes are TRBV6-2 or TRBV6-3 and TRBJ2-1; possible D gene TRBD2, 8 bases. The CDR3 sequence is 18 residues long. The V and J ends lost 4 bases and 2 bases respectively, with 21 bases between them. Germline CDR1 MNHEY, CDR2 SVGEGT. CDR3 sequence: CASSFSPGRGLTYNEQFF. The CDR3 bases are TGTGCCAGCAGTTTCAGCCCCGGGAGGGGGCTCACCTACAATGAGCAGTTCTTC.

This clone appeared a few times. The J gene is TRBJ2-7, the V gene TRBV9; 7 bases match TRBD1. CDR1 is SGDLS and CDR2 is YYNGEE in the germline V gene. Losses at the gene ends were 3 bases for V and 6 bases for J; bases not matched to a gene: 12. CDR3 length: 15 residues. For the CDR3, the DNA is TGTGCCAGCAGCGGAAGAGACAGGGTTTTGTCCGAGCAGTACTTC. Translating gives CASSGRDRVLSEQYF. Variable domain in full (rest from reference TRBV9 and TRBJ2-7): DSGVTQTPKHLITATGQRVTLRCSPRSGDLSVYWYQQSLDQGLQFLIQYYNGEERAKGNILERFSAQQFPDLHSELNLSSLELGDSALYFCASSGRDRVLSEQYFGPGTRLTVT.

V and J are TRBV28 and TRBJ1-5; 7 bases fit TRBD1. The V gene end was trimmed by 6 bases and the J gene end by 6 bases; junction bases not matched to a gene: 8. This CDR3 is built from 14 residues. Germline CDR1 reads MDHEN; CDR2 reads SYDVKM. As DNA, the CDR3 is TGTGCCAGCAGCCGCGACAGGGTGAGTCAGCCCCAGCATTTT. It specifies CASSRDRVSQPQHF.

The chain employs TRBV11-2 and TRBJ1-2; TRBD1 matches 9 bases. The CDR3 is made up of 16 amino acids. The germline V gene encodes CDR1 SGHAT and CDR2 FQNNGV. With 4 bases clipped from V and 7 bases from J, the junction kept 13 bases outside the gene matches. The CDR3 DNA reads as TGTGCCAGCAGCTCCCACTCCGGGACAGGGCGCAGTGGCTACACCTTC. Protein: CASSSHSGTGRSGYTF.

J is TRBJ1-1 and V is TRBV27; D possibly corresponds to TRBD1 (5 bases). This CDR3 has 13 amino acids. Looked up from germline, CDR1 is MNHEY and CDR2 is SMNVEV (reference sequence). Trimming removed 4 bases at V and 7 bases at J, with 13 bases between. CDR3 nucleotide sequence: TGTGCCAGCAGTTGGGGCAGCTTGGATGAAGCTTTCTTT. This sequence encodes CASSWGSLDEAFF.

This clone has only a few counts. The chain carries TRBV7-2 and TRBJ2-1, with 7 positions matching TRBD1. V shed 7 bases, J shed 5 bases, and the junction held 8 bases outside the gene matches. The CDR3 is 14 residues long. In germline, CDR1 is SGHTA, CDR2 FQGNSA. The CDR3 is CASTPQTGNNEQFF. In DNA form, the CDR3 reads TGTGCCAGCACACCTCAGACAGGGAACAATGAGCAGTTCTTC. The full variable domain, completed using reference TRBV7-2 and TRBJ2-1, is GAGVSQSPSNKVTEKGKDVELRCDPISGHTALYWYRQSLGQGLEFLIYFQGNSAPDKSGLPSDRFSAERTGGSVSTLTIQRTQQEDSAVYLCASTPQTGNNEQFFGPGTRLTVL.

The V and J genes are TRBV4-1 and TRBJ2-1, with TRBD1 identical over 9 bases. There are 14 residues in the CDR3. Germline trimming cut 6 bases from V and 6 bases from J; bases unmatched to any gene: 6. From germline, CDR1 is MGHRA and CDR2 YSYEKL. This CDR3 is CASRRDREVNEQFF. DNA for the CDR3: TGCGCCAGCAGAAGGGACAGGGAAGTCAATGAGCAGTTCTTC.

This clone is a singleton in its sample. The chain links TRBV9 to TRBJ2-3, with 14 bases identical to TRBD2. Germline-derived CDR1 and CDR2 are SGDLS and YYNGEE. Losses at the gene ends were 4 bases for V and 4 bases for J; bases not matched to a gene: 8. This CDR3 has 17 residues. CDR3: CASSMGLAGVIPDTQYF. CDR3 DNA: TGTGCCAGCAGCATGGGACTAGCGGGAGTCATACCAGATACGCAGTATTTT.

J is TRBJ1-1 and V is TRBV4-3; 9 bases are shared with TRBD1. CDR1 is LGHNA and CDR2 is YSLEER in the germline V gene. The CDR3 totals 14 residues. V shed 7 bases and J 5 bases; nucleotides not matched to a gene: 8. The CDR3 coding sequence is TGCGCCAGCAACCCGACAGGGGGGGGAACTGAAGCTTTCTTT. This sequence encodes CASNPTGGGTEAFF.

The chain combines TRBV5-1 with TRBJ2-7, with D possibly matching TRBD2 (5 bases). Germline V gene sequence: CDR1 SGHRS, CDR2 YFSETQ. Trimming left V 0 bases short and J 3 bases short, with 13 bases between. The length of the CDR3 is 15 residues. The CDR3 sequence is CASSLEAELRYEQYF. Written as DNA, the CDR3 is TGCGCCAGCAGCTTGGAAGCGGAGTTACGCTACGAGCAGTACTTC.

For the CDR3, the DNA is TGTGCCAGCACCCCGGGGACAGGGACTCCCGGGGCCAACGTCCTGACTTTC. Its translation: CASTPGTGTPGANVLTF. The genes are TRBV27 and TRBJ2-6; 9 bases align to TRBD1. The V and J ends lost 7 bases and 4 bases, in that order; junction bases with no gene match: 11. This CDR3 spans 17 amino acids. Germline V gene sequence: CDR1 MNHEY, CDR2 SMNVEV (reference sequence).

This rearrangement joins TRBV29-1 to TRBJ2-5, with D possibly matching TRBD1 (6 bases). Trimming removed 7 bases from V and 5 bases from J, with 17 bases in between. CDR3 length equals 13 residues. Germline V lookup: CDR1 SQVTM, CDR2 ANQGSEA. The CDR3: CSGNGQMMETQYF. The CDR3 DNA follows: TGCAGCGGGAATGGACAGATGATGGAGACCCAGTACTTC.

CDR3: CASSLSWTEEPGWFF. The CDR3 DNA sequence: TGTGCCAGCAGTTTATCATGGACAGAAGAACCTGGATGGTTCTTC. The chain carries TRBV28 and TRBJ2-1, with D perhaps matching TRBD1 (6 bases). Trimming shortened V by 1 base and J by 15 bases, and 22 bases separated the two germline ends. The CDR3 sequence is 15 residues long. Germline loops: CDR1 MDHEN, CDR2 SYDVKM. Drawing the rest from reference TRBV28 and TRBJ2-1, the complete variable domain is DVKVTQSSRYLVKRTGEKVFLECVQDMDHENMFWYRQDPGLGLRLIYFSYDVKMKEKGDIPEGYSVSREKKERFSLILESASTNQTSMYLCASSLSWTEEPGWFFGPGTRLTVL.

This rearrangement joins TRBV19 to TRBJ1-2; D is perhaps TRBD1 (5 bases). The V gene's germline CDR1 is LNHDA and CDR2 SQIVND (reference sequence). Deletions cut 3 bases from V and 7 bases from J, with 18 bases between. This CDR3 comprises 15 residues. The CDR3 nucleotides are TGTGCCAGTAGTATTAATCGGTCCGCCGGGGGTGGCTACACCTTC. Translated: CASSINRSAGGGYTF.

This chain uses TRBV5-1 with TRBJ2-3; 9 bases agree with TRBD2. Losses at the gene ends were 0 bases for V and 0 bases for J; bases not matched to a gene: 2. Germline V gives CDR1 SGHRS, CDR2 YFSETQ. The CDR3 covers 16 residues. The CDR3 coding sequence is TGCGCCAGCAGCTTGGGGACTAGCGCTAGCACAGATACGCAGTATTTT. This translates into CASSLGTSASTDTQYF.

V is TRBV7-8 and J is TRBJ1-3; 7 bases fit TRBD1. V lost 2 bases, J lost 2 bases, and 3 bases stayed unmatched. The CDR3 loop spans 15 amino acids. The germline V gene has CDR1 SGHVS and CDR2 FQNEAQ. This CDR3 is CASSLTDRAGNTIYF. The DNA for the CDR3 is TGTGCCAGCAGCTTAACCGACAGGGCTGGAAACACCATATATTTT.

The gene calls are TRBV19 and TRBJ2-1, with 8 bases that match TRBD2. Germline V gives CDR1 LNHDA, CDR2 SQIVND (reference sequence). The CDR3 is 15 amino acids. J gave up 12 bases and V 1 base, and 11 bases lay outside the gene matches. CDR3 DNA sequence: TGTGCCAGTAGTATAGGAGGGACTAGAAAGGTAATGCAGTTCTTC. Its translation: CASSIGGTRKVMQFF.

V usage is TRBV19 and J usage is TRBJ2-7; TRBD2 aligns across 7 bases. Losses at the gene ends were 8 bases for V and 2 bases for J; bases not matched to a gene: 9. Per germline, CDR1 LNHDA and CDR2 SQIVND (reference sequence). This CDR3 contains 14 residues. CDR3 protein: CASSSGDAPYEQYF. DNA of the CDR3: TGTGCCAGTTCCAGCGGGGACGCCCCCTACGAGCAGTACTTC.

The chain is built from TRBV7-2 and TRBJ2-7; 12 bases map to TRBD2. J was trimmed by 3 bases and V by 1 base; bases with no gene match: 7. CDR3 length equals 17 residues. The V gene's germline CDR1 is SGHTA and CDR2 FQGNSA. The CDR3: CASSLGPSGRALYEQYF. Written as DNA, the CDR3 is TGTGCCAGCAGCTTAGGCCCTAGCGGGAGGGCCCTCTACGAGCAGTACTTC.

This chain joins TRBV28 and TRBJ2-1; tentative D call: TRBD2 (5 bases). Germline assignment: CDR1 MDHEN and CDR2 SYDVKM. The CDR3 runs to 12 residues. Trimming took off 5 bases at V and 8 bases at J, with 10 bases between the two ends. Here the CDR3 reads CASSATRDEQFF. In DNA, the CDR3 is TGTGCCAGCAGTGCTACTAGAGATGAGCAGTTCTTC.

The chain carries TRBV28 and TRBJ1-3; D may be TRBD1 (6 bases). CDR1 and CDR2 from the germline V gene are MDHEN and SYDVKM. The ends were cut back, 6 bases at V and 2 bases at J, with 14 bases in the middle. CDR3 length equals 15 residues. The CDR3 is CASSQGTRTGNTIYF. The CDR3 region has the DNA TGTGCCAGCAGCCAAGGGACACGGACTGGAAACACCATATATTTT.

The rearrangement uses TRBV7-3 and TRBJ2-3; 11 bases line up with TRBD2. Germline trimming cut 5 bases from V and 6 bases from J; bases unmatched to any gene: 7. CDR1 is SGHTA, CDR2 FQGTGA, per germline. This CDR3 spans 15 amino acids. CDR3 sequence: CASSHTGTSGDTQYF. The CDR3 DNA reads as TGTGCCAGCAGCCACACCGGGACTAGCGGTGATACGCAGTATTTT. Supplemented by reference TRBV7-3 and TRBJ2-3, the full variable domain reads GAGVSQTPSNKVTEKGKYVELRCDPISGHTALYWYRQSLGQGPEFLIYFQGTGAADDSGLPNDRFFAVRPEGSVSTLKIQRTERGDSAVYLCASSHTGTSGDTQYFGPGTRLTVL.

The V and J genes are TRBV19 and TRBJ2-2; 8 nucleotides align to TRBD1. The V segment lost 6 bases and the J segment 2 bases; nucleotides outside the gene matches: 5. Germline CDR1 LNHDA, CDR2 SQIVND (reference sequence). The CDR3 runs to 15 residues. The CDR3 bases are TGTGCCAGTAGCCCGGACAGGGATAACACCGGGGAGCTGTTTTTT. Protein sequence: CASSPDRDNTGELFF.

The chain couples TRBV7-2 to TRBJ2-7; 9 positions match TRBD2. The CDR3 length is 14 residues. Germline CDR1 SGHTA, CDR2 FQGNSA. The V and J ends lost 5 bases and 1 base, in that order; junction bases with no gene match: 3. The chain's CDR3 is CASSTSGQSYEQYF. For the CDR3, the DNA is TGTGCCAGCAGCACTAGCGGGCAATCCTACGAGCAGTACTTC. The variable domain in full, completed from reference TRBV7-2 and TRBJ2-7, reads GAGVSQSPSNKVTEKGKDVELRCDPISGHTALYWYRQSLGQGLEFLIYFQGNSAPDKSGLPSDRFSAERTGGSVSTLTIQRTQQEDSAVYLCASSTSGQSYEQYFGPGTRLTVT.

The chain links TRBV28 to TRBJ2-3; D call uncertain. This CDR3 region has 15 residues. Per germline, CDR1 MDHEN and CDR2 SYDVKM. V was shortened by 6 bases and J by 5 bases, with 18 bases between the two germline ends. The CDR3, as DNA: TGTGCCAGCAGCTCCACTGGCCCAGACAAAGATACGCAGTATTTT. Its protein product is CASSSTGPDKDTQYF.

The rearrangement joins TRBV27 to TRBJ2-7, with TRBD1 identical over 8 bases. V was clipped by 5 bases and J by 0 bases; unmatched bases: 12. Germline V gene sequence: CDR1 MNHEY, CDR2 SMNVEV (reference sequence). The CDR3 is 17 residues long. CDR3 region: CASSLIGQGRNSYEQYF. The CDR3 region has the DNA TGTGCCAGCAGTCTGATAGGACAGGGAAGAAACTCCTACGAGCAGTACTTC.

The CDR3 loop is CASSPTGQGNQETQYF. Written as DNA, the CDR3 is TGTGCCAGCAGCCCTACGGGACAGGGAAACCAAGAGACCCAGTACTTC. J is TRBJ2-5 and V is TRBV9; TRBD1 matches 9 bases. CDR1 SGDLS and CDR2 YYNGEE come from the germline V gene. The length of the CDR3 is 16 residues. V dropped 4 bases and J dropped 0; count of bases not matched to a gene: 7.